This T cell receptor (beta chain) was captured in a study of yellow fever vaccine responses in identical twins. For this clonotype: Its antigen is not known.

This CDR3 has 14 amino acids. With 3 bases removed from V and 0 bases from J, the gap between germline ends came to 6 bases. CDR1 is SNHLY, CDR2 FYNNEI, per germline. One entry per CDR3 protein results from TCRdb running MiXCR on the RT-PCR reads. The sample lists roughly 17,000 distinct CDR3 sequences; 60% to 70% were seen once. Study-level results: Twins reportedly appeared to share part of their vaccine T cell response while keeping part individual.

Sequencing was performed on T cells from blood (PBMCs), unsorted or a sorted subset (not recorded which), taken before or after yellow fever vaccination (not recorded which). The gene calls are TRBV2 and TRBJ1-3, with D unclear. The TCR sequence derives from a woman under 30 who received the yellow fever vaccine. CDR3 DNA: TGTGCCAGCAGTGACCCCTCCTCTGGAAACACCATATATTTT. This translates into CASSDPSSGNTIYF.